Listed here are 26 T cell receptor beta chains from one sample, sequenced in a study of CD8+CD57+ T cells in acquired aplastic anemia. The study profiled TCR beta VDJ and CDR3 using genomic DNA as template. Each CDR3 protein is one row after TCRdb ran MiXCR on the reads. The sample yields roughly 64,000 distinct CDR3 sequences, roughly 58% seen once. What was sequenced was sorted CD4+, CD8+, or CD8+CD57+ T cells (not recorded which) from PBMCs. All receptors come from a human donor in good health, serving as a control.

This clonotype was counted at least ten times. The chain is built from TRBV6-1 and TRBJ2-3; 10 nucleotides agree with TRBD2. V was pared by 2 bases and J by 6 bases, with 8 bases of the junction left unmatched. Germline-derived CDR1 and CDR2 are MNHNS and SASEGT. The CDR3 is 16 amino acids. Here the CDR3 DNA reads TGTGCCAGCAGTGAACGTCTAGCGGGGGCCAAGGATACGCAGTATTTT. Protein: CASSERLAGAKDTQYF.

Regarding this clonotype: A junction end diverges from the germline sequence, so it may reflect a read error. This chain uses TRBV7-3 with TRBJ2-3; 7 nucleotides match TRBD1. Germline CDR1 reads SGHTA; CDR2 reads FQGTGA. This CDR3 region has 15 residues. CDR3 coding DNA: TGCGCCAGCAGCCAAGATGGACAGGATCCAAATACGCAGTATTTT. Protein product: CASSQDGQDPNTQYF.

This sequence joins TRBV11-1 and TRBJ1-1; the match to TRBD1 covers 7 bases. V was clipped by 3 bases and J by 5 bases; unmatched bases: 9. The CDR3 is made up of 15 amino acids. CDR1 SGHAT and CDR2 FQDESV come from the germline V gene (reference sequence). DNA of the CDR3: TGTGCCAGCAGCTTTTCCAGGGGGTCAAGGACTGAAGCTTTCTTT. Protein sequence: CASSFSRGSRTEAFF.

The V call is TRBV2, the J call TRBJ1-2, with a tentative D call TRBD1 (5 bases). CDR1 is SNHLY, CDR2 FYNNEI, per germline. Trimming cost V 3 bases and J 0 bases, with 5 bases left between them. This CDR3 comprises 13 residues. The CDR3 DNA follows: TGTGCCAGCAGTGAGACAGCTAACTATGGCTACACCTTC. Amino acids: CASSETANYGYTF.

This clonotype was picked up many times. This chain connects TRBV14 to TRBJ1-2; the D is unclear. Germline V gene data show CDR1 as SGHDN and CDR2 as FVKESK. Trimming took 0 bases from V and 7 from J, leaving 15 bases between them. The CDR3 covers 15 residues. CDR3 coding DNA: TGTGCCAGCAGCCAAGAACGGCGGGGTTCAGGTGGCTACACCTTC. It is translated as CASSQERRGSGGYTF.

Here the CDR3 DNA reads TGCGCCAGCAGCTTGGGGACAGGGGCATTATACGAGCAGTACTTC. Translating gives CASSLGTGALYEQYF. The chain employs TRBV5-1 and TRBJ2-7; 9 positions match TRBD1. The CDR3 has 15 residues. Germline CDR1 SGHRS, CDR2 YFSETQ. V shed 0 bases and J 4 bases; nucleotides not matched to a gene: 5.

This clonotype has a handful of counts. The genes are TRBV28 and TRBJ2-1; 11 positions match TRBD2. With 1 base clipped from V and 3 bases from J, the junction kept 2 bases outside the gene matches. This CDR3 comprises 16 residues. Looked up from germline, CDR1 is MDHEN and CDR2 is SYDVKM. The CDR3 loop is CASSLYGTSGYNEQFF. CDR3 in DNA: TGTGCCAGCAGTTTATACGGGACTAGCGGCTACAATGAGCAGTTCTTC.

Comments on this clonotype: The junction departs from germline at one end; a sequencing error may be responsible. CDR3 nucleotides: TGTGCCAGCAGTGACTTGGGGGATCAGCCCCAGCATTTT. Amino acid sequence: CASSDLGDQPQHF. The V and J genes are TRBV10-3 and TRBJ1-5; possible D gene TRBD1, 5 bases. Germline V gives CDR1 ENHRY, CDR2 SYGVKD. The length of the CDR3 is 13 residues.

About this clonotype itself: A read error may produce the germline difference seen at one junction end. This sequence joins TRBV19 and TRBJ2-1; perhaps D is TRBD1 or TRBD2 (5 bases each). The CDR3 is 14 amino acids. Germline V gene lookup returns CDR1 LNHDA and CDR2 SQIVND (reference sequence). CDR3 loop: CACRPGTPVSEQFF. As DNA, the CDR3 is TGTGCCTGTAGACCCGGGACCCCCGTCAGTGAGCAGTTCTTC.

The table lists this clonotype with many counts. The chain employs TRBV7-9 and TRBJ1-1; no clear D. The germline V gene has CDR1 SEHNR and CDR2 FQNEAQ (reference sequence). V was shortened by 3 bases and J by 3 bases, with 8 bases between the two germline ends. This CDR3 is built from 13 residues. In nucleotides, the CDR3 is TGTGCCAGCAGCTTGAATAGGGACACTGAAGCTTTCTTT. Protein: CASSLNRDTEAFF. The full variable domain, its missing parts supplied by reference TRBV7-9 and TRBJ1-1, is DTGVSQNPRHKITKRGQNVTFRCDPISEHNRLYWYRQTLGQGPEFLTYFQNEAQLEKSRLLSDRFSAERPKGSFSTLEIQRTEQGDSAMYLCASSLNRDTEAFFGQGTRLTVV.

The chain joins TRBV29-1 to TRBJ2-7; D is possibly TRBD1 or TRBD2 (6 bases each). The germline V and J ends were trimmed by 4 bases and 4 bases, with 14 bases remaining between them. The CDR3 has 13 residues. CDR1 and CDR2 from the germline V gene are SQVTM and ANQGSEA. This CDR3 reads CSVVGGAEYEQYF. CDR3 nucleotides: TGCAGCGTTGTGGGGGGCGCAGAGTACGAGCAGTACTTC.

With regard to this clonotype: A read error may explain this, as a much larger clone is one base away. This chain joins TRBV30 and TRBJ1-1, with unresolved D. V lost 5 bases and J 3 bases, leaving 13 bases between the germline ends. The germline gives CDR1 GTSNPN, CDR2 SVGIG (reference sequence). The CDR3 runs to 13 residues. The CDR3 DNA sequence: TGTGCCTGGGACTCAAGGCGGGACACTGAAGCTTTCTTT. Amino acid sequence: CAWDSRRDTEAFF.

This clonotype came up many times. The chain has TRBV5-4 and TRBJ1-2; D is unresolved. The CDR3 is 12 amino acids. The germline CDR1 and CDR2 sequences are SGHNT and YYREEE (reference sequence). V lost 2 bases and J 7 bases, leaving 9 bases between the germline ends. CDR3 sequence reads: CASSFYSRGYTF. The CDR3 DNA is TGTGCCAGCAGCTTTTATTCTCGTGGCTACACCTTC.

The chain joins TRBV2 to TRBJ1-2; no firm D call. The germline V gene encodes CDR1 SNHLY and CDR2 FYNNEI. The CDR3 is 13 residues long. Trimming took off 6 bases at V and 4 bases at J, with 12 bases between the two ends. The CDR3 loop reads CASRDRLSYGYTF. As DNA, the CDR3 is TGTGCCAGCAGAGATAGGCTGAGCTATGGCTACACCTTC.

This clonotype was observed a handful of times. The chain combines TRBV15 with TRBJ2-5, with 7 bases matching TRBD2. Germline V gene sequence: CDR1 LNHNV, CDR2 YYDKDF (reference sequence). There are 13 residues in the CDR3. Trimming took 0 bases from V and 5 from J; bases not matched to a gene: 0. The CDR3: CATSRDSGETQYF. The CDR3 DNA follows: TGTGCCACCAGCAGAGATAGCGGGGAGACCCAGTACTTC.

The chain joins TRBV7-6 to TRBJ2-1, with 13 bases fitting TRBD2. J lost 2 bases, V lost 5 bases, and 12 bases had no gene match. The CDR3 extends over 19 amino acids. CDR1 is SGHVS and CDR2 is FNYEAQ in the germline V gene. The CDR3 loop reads CASSRIEPGLAGTYNEQFF. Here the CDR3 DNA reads TGTGCCAGCAGCCGCATAGAACCGGGACTAGCGGGAACCTACAATGAGCAGTTCTTC.

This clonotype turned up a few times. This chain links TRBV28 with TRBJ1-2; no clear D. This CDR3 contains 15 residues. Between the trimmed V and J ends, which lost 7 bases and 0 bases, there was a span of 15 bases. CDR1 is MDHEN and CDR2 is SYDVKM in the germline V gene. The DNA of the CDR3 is TGTGCCAGCAACCCCCAGAGGGAGCCTAACTATGGCTACACCTTC. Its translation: CASNPQREPNYGYTF.

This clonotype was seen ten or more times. This chain's CDR3 is CASSPYRRDNEQFF. In DNA form, the CDR3 reads TGTGCCAGCAGTCCCTACCGCCGGGACAATGAGCAGTTCTTC. The rearrangement links TRBV12-3 or TRBV12-4 to TRBJ2-1, with D uncertain. The V and J ends lost 5 bases and 5 bases respectively, with 13 bases between them. The CDR3 spans 14 residues.

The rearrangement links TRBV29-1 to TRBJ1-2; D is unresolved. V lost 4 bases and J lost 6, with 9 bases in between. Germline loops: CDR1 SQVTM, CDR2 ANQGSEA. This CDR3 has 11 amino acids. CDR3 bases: TGCAGCGTTGTCGCCCATAATGGCTACACCTTC. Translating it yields CSVVAHNGYTF.

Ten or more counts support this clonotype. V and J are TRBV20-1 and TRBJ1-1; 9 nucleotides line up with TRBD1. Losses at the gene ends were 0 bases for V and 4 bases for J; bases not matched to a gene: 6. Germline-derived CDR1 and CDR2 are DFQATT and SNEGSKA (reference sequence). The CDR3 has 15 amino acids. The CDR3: CSARDAGTGLTEAFF. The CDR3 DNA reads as TGCAGTGCTAGAGACGCCGGGACAGGGCTCACTGAAGCTTTCTTT.

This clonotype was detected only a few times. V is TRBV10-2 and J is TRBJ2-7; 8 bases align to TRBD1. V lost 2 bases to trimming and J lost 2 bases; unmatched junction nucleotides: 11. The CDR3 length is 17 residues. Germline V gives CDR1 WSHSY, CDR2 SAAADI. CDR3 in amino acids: CASSEGKGGGQAYEQYF. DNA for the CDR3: TGCGCCAGCAGTGAGGGAAAGGGTGGGGGACAGGCCTACGAGCAGTACTTC.

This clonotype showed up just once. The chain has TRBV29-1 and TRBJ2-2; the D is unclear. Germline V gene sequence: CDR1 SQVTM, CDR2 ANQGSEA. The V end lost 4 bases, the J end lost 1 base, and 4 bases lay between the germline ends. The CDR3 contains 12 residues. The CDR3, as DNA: TGCAGCGTTGTCCAGAACACCGGGGAGCTGTTTTTT. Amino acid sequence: CSVVQNTGELFF.

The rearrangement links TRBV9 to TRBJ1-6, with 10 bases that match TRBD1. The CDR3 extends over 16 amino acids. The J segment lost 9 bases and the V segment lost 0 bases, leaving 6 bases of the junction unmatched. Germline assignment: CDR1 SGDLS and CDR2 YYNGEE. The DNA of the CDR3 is TGTGCCAGCAGCGTAGATCGGACAGGGGGAAGTTCACCCCTCCACTTT. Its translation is CASSVDRTGGSSPLHF.

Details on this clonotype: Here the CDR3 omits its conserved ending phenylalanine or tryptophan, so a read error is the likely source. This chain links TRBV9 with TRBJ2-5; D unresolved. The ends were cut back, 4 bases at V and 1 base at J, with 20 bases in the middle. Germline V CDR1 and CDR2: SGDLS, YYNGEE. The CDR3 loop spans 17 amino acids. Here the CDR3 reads CASSSLIMAAVQETQYL. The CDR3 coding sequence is TGTGCCAGCAGCTCCTTGATTATGGCGGCAGTCCAAGAGACCCAGTACCTC.

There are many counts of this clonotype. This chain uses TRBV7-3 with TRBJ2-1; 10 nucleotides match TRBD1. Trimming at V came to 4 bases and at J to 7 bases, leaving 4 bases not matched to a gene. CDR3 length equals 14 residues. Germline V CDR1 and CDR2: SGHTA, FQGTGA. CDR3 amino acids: CASSSTGGKNEQFF. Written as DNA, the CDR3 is TGTGCCAGCAGCTCGACAGGGGGCAAGAATGAGCAGTTCTTC.

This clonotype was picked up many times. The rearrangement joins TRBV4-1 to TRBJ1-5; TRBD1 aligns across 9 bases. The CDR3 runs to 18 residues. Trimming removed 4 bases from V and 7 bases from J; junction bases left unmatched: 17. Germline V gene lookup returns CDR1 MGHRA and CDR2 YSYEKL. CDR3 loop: CASSRVGQGRRSGQPQHF. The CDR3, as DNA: TGCGCCAGCAGCCGCGTCGGACAGGGGAGAAGGTCAGGCCAGCCCCAGCATTTT.